This T cell receptor beta chain was sequenced for a study of a mutant IDH1 vaccine in newly diagnosed glioma. Whole-study context: Beginning 4-6 weeks after radiotherapy alone, or with temozolomide cycles, vaccination took place. Before enrollment, patients got radiotherapy alone, temozolomide alone, or mostly the combination.

In the case of this clone: The antigen remains undetermined.

As to time point: week 47, end of study. Alongside topical imiquimod, each dose of vaccine comprised 300 ug of mutant IDH1 20-mer peptide. Germline V gene lookup returns CDR1 MNHEY and CDR2 SMNVEV (reference sequence). The CDR3 contains 15 residues. J was trimmed by 8 bases and V by 6 bases; bases with no gene match: 14. Using immunoSEQ multiplex PCR, the repertoire was profiled, and TCRdb retains in-frame clones only, with some absent. The data hold around 94,000 clones, with around nine tenths observed a single time. The sequence was obtained from a woman in her forties or fifties with glioma. Sequences were derived from PBMCs, sampled from a glioma patient whose treatment included an IDH1 peptide vaccine. The V call is TRBV27, the J call TRBJ1-2, with 8 bases matching TRBD1. The CDR3 loop is CASSLTDRGRGGYTF. The CDR3 bases are TGTGCCAGCAGCCTCACTGACAGGGGCCGGGGGGGCTACACCTTC.